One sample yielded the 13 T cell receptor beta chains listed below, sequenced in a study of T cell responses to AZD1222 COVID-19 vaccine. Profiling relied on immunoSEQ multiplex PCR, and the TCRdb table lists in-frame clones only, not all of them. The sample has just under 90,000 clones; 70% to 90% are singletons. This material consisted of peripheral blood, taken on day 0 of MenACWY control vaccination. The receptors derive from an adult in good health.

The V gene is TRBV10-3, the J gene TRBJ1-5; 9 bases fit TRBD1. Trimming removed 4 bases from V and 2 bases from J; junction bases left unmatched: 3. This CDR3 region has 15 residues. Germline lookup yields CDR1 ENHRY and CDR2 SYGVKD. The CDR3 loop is CAISAGQGGNQPQHF. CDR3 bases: TGTGCCATCAGTGCGGGACAGGGTGGCAATCAGCCCCAGCATTTT.

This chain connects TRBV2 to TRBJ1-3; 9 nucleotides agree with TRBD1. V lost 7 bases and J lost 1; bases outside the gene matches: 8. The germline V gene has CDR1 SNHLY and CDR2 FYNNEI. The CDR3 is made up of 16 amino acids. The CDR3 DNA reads TGTGCCAGCACCCATCCCGGGACAGGGTCTGGAAACACCATATATTTT. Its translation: CASTHPGTGSGNTIYF.

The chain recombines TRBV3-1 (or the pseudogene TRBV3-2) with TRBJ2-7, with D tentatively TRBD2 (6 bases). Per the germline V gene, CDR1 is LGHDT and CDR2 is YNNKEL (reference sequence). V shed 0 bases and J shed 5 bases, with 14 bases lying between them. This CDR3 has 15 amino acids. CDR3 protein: CASSQDGGAYNEQYF. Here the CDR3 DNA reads TGTGCCAGCAGCCAAGATGGCGGGGCCTACAACGAGCAGTACTTC.

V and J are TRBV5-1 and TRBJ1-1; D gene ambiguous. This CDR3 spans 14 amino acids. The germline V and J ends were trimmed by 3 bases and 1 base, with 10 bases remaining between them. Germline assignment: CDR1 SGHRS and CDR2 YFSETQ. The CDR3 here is CASSWSPGNTEAFF. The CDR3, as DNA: TGCGCCAGCAGCTGGAGCCCCGGGAACACTGAAGCTTTCTTT. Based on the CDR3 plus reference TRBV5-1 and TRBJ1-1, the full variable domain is KAGVTQTPRYLIKTRGQQVTLSCSPISGHRSVSWYQQTPGQGLQFLFEYFSETQRNKGNFPGRFSGRQFSNSRSEMNVSTLELGDSALYLCASSWSPGNTEAFFGQGTRLTVV.

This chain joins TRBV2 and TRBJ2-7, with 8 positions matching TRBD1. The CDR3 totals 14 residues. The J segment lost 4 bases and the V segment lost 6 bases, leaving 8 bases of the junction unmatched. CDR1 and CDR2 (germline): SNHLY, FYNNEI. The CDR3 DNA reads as TGTGCCAGCAGAGAGACAGGGGTCGGGTACGAGCAGTACTTC. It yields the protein CASRETGVGYEQYF.

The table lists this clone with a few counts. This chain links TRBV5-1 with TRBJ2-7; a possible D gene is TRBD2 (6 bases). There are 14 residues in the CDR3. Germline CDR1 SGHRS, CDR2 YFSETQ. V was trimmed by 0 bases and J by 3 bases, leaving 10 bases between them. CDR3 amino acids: CASSLGQGLYEQYF. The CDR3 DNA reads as TGCGCCAGCAGCTTGGGTCAGGGACTCTACGAGCAGTACTTC. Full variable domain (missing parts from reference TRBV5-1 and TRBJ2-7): KAGVTQTPRYLIKTRGQQVTLSCSPISGHRSVSWYQQTPGQGLQFLFEYFSETQRNKGNFPGRFSGRQFSNSRSEMNVSTLELGDSALYLCASSLGQGLYEQYFGPGTRLTVT.

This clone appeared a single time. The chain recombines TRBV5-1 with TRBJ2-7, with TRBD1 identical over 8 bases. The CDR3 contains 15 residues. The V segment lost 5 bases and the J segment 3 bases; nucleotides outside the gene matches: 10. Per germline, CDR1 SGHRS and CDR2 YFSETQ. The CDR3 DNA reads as TGCGCCAGCAGTCGCGGGACAGGTTTGAACTACGAGCAGTACTTC. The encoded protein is CASSRGTGLNYEQYF.

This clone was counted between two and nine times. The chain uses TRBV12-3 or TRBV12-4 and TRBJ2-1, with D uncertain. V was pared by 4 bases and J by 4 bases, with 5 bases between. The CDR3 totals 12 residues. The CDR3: CASSSLYNEQFF. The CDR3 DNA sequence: TGTGCCAGCAGTTCTCTATACAATGAGCAGTTCTTC.

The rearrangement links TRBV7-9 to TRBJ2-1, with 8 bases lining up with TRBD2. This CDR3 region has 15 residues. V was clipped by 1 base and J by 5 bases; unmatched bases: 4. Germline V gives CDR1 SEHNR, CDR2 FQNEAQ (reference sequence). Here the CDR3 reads CASSLGTSIHNEQFF. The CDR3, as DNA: TGTGCCAGCAGCTTAGGGACTAGCATACACAATGAGCAGTTCTTC.

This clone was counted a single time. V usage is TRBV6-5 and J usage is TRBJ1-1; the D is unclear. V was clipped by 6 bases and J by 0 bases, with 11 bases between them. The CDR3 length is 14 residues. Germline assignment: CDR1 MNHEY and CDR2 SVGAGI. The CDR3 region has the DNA TGTGCCAGCAGGCCGGATCCCCTGAACACTGAAGCTTTCTTT. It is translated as CASRPDPLNTEAFF.

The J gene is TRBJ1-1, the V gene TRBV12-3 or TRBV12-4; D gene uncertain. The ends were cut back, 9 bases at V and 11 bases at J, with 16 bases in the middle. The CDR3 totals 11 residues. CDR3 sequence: CASSRRGEAFF. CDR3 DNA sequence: TGTGCCAGTTCAAGGAGAGGAGAGGCTTTCTTT.

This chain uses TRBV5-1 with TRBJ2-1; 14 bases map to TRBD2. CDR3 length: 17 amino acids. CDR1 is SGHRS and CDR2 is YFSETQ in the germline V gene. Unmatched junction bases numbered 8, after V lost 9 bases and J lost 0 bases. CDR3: CANPGLAGASSYNEQFF. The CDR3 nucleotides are TGCGCCAACCCGGGACTAGCGGGGGCCAGCTCCTACAATGAGCAGTTCTTC.

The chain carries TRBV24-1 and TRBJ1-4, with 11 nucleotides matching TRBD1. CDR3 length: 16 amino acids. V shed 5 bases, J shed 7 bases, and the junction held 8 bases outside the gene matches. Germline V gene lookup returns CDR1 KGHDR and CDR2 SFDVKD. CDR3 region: CATSAPDRGHGEKLFF. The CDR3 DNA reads TGTGCCACCAGTGCCCCGGACAGGGGGCACGGTGAAAAACTGTTTTTT.